Presented here are 21 T cell receptor beta chains from one specimen sequenced in a study of blood T cell repertoires in COVID-19. Repertoires were generated with immunoSEQ multiplex PCR, while TCRdb's copy carries only in-frame clones and drops some. This table has some 180,000 clones, more than 75% appearing once. The sequenced material came from peripheral blood. These receptor sequences come from a man aged 35 to 55 with active or convalescent COVID-19.

The chain joins TRBV6-1 to TRBJ1-1; D is unclear. With 2 bases removed from V and 9 bases from J, the gap between germline ends came to 10 bases. Germline values: CDR1 MNHNS, CDR2 SASEGT. The CDR3 sequence is 12 residues long. Here the CDR3 reads CASSEIGYQAFF. In DNA, the CDR3 is TGTGCCAGCAGTGAAATCGGGTATCAAGCTTTCTTT.

This chain joins TRBV19 and TRBJ2-2; a possible D gene is TRBD2 (5 bases). The V gene's germline CDR1 is LNHDA and CDR2 SQIVND (reference sequence). Trimming cost V 7 bases and J 4 bases, with 16 bases left between them. The CDR3 is 15 residues long. Written as DNA, the CDR3 is TGTGCCAGTATGTACCTGGGCGGGCTCACCGGGGAGCTGTTTTTT. The encoded protein is CASMYLGGLTGELFF.

The chain is built from TRBV28 and TRBJ1-5; 11 nucleotides agree with TRBD1. J was trimmed by 4 bases and V by 10 bases; bases with no gene match: 6. Germline V gene lookup returns CDR1 MDHEN and CDR2 SYDVKM. The CDR3 runs to 14 residues. In nucleotides, the CDR3 is TGTGCCATCGGGACAGGGGGATGGAATCAGCCCCAGCATTTT. It codes for CAIGTGGWNQPQHF. Combining the CDR3 with reference TRBV28 and TRBJ1-5 gives the whole variable domain DVKVTQSSRYLVKRTGEKVFLECVQDMDHENMFWYRQDPGLGLRLIYFSYDVKMKEKGDIPEGYSVSREKKERFSLILESASTNQTSMYLCAIGTGGWNQPQHFGDGTRLSIL.

The chain joins TRBV19 to TRBJ1-5; D is ambiguous. Trimming removed 2 bases from V and 3 bases from J, with 14 bases in between. The CDR3 consists of 16 residues. Germline V gives CDR1 LNHDA, CDR2 SQIVND (reference sequence). The CDR3 spells CASSIKSGSHNQPQHF. For the CDR3, the DNA is TGTGCCAGTAGTATAAAGTCGGGGAGTCACAATCAGCCCCAGCATTTT.

The gene calls are TRBV2 and TRBJ1-3, with D possibly matching TRBD1 (5 bases). V lost 3 bases and J lost 0, with 15 bases in between. Germline lookup yields CDR1 SNHLY and CDR2 FYNNEI. The CDR3 is made up of 17 amino acids. CDR3 DNA sequence: TGTGCCAGCAGTGAGACAGCCCGTTCAGCCTCTGGAAACACCATATATTTT. This gives the protein CASSETARSASGNTIYF.

The chain joins TRBV19 to TRBJ2-5, with D possibly matching TRBD1 (6 bases). Trimming cost V 6 bases and J 1 base, with 27 bases left between them. This CDR3 region has 19 residues. CDR1 is LNHDA, CDR2 SQIVND, per germline (reference sequence). CDR3 coding DNA: TGTGCCAGTAGCCGGGACATAAGAGGGGCAAAGCTAAGCCAAGAGACCCAGTACTTC. Protein sequence: CASSRDIRGAKLSQETQYF.

This clone is a singleton in its sample. The chain has TRBV6-5 and TRBJ2-3, with 13 nucleotides matching TRBD2. CDR1 is MNHEY and CDR2 is SVGAGI in the germline V gene. The J segment lost 4 bases and the V segment lost 6 bases, leaving 4 bases of the junction unmatched. This CDR3 comprises 15 residues. CDR3 in amino acids: CASRGLAGAADTQYF. The CDR3 DNA sequence: TGTGCCAGCAGAGGACTAGCGGGGGCCGCAGATACGCAGTATTTT.

The gene calls are TRBV7-9 and TRBJ1-2, with 10 bases that match TRBD1. J gave up 6 bases and V 3 bases, and 7 bases lay outside the gene matches. Germline CDR1 and CDR2: SEHNR and FQNEAQ (reference sequence). The CDR3 contains 15 residues. In nucleotides, the CDR3 is TGTGCCAGCAGCTTTTCGTTGGGACAGGGGAATGGCTACACCTTC. This translates into CASSFSLGQGNGYTF.

In its sample, this clone was seen once. This chain uses TRBV27 with TRBJ1-5, with a possible D match to TRBD1 (5 bases). Germline lookup yields CDR1 MNHEY and CDR2 SMNVEV (reference sequence). The CDR3 has 14 amino acids. V dropped 8 bases and J dropped 6 bases, with 17 bases sitting between them. CDR3: CASLPAQGGQPQHF. CDR3 DNA: TGTGCCAGCCTACCCGCCCAGGGAGGTCAGCCCCAGCATTTT.

This clone was observed a single time. This chain joins TRBV27 and TRBJ1-2; weak D call: TRBD1 (5 bases). Germline lookup yields CDR1 MNHEY and CDR2 SMNVEV (reference sequence). Trimming removed 2 bases at V and 6 bases at J, with 13 bases between. The length of the CDR3 is 14 residues. The CDR3 DNA reads as TGTGCCAGCAGTTTAAAGGGGAACATTAATGGCTACACCTTC. Translation: CASSLKGNINGYTF.

The gene calls are TRBV2 and TRBJ1-5; D is perhaps TRBD1 (5 bases). The ends were cut back, 6 bases at V and 3 bases at J, with 9 bases in the middle. This CDR3 region has 13 residues. Germline loops: CDR1 SNHLY, CDR2 FYNNEI. The CDR3 DNA reads as TGTGCCAGCAGGGGGCAGGACAATCAGCCCCAGCATTTT. It translates to CASRGQDNQPQHF.

The chain uses TRBV6-1 and TRBJ2-1; TRBD2 matches at 16 bases. J gave up 0 bases and V 4 bases, and 6 bases lay outside the gene matches. CDR1 and CDR2 from the germline V gene are MNHNS and SASEGT. The CDR3 extends over 19 amino acids. The chain's CDR3 is CASSGGLAGGRGSYNEQFF. The CDR3 DNA reads TGTGCCAGCAGTGGGGGACTAGCGGGAGGGAGAGGCTCCTACAATGAGCAGTTCTTC.

The V gene is TRBV19, the J gene TRBJ2-1, with a weak D call TRBD2 (6 bases). CDR1 and CDR2 from the germline V gene are LNHDA and SQIVND (reference sequence). Trimming shortened V by 2 bases and J by 9 bases, and 8 bases separated the two germline ends. The CDR3 is 12 residues long. CDR3 sequence: CASSIQGGEQFF. The CDR3 nucleotides are TGTGCCAGTAGTATACAGGGAGGTGAGCAGTTCTTC.

The rearrangement joins TRBV4-1 to TRBJ2-1; TRBD2 aligns across 10 bases. The ends lost 3 bases at V and 7 bases at J; junction bases unmatched: 9. The CDR3 is 16 residues long. Germline V gene sequence: CDR1 MGHRA, CDR2 YSYEKL. CDR3 DNA: TGCGCCAGCAGCCAGTCGGCTAGCGGGAGTCGGAATGAGCAGTTCTTC. Encoded protein: CASSQSASGSRNEQFF.

The chain employs TRBV28 and TRBJ2-5; a weak D match, TRBD2 (6 bases). Germline loops: CDR1 MDHEN, CDR2 SYDVKM. Between the trimmed V and J ends, which lost 3 bases and 0 bases, there was a span of 11 bases. This CDR3 has 15 amino acids. CDR3 loop: CASSFRDWYQETQYF. As DNA, the CDR3 is TGTGCCAGCAGTTTCCGGGACTGGTACCAAGAGACCCAGTACTTC.

This CDR3 is CASSLEDRGQGYTF. The CDR3 coding sequence is TGTGCCAGCAGCTTGGAGGACAGGGGGCAGGGCTACACCTTC. The chain uses TRBV5-5 and TRBJ1-2; TRBD1 agrees at 11 bases. The ends lost 0 bases at V and 8 bases at J; junction bases unmatched: 3. The CDR3 sequence is 14 residues long. Germline CDR1 SGHKS, CDR2 YYEKEE (reference sequence).

This clone is labeled as medium-sized (0.01 to 0.1%). The genes are TRBV5-6 and TRBJ1-2; 8 positions agree with TRBD1. The J segment lost 6 bases and the V segment lost 4 bases, leaving 17 bases of the junction unmatched. CDR3 length: 17 amino acids. Per the germline V gene, CDR1 is SGHDT and CDR2 is YYEEEE. The CDR3 region is CASSLPDRGPLWDGYTF. The CDR3 DNA follows: TGTGCCAGCAGCCTACCTGACAGGGGCCCTCTTTGGGATGGCTACACCTTC. The variable domain in full, completed from reference TRBV5-6 and TRBJ1-2, reads DAGVTQSPTHLIKTRGQQVTLRCSPKSGHDTVSWYQQALGQGPQFIFQYYEEEERQRGNFPDRFSGHQFPNYSSELNVNALLLGDSALYLCASSLPDRGPLWDGYTFGSGTRLTVV.

This clone was seen a few times. The chain employs TRBV18 and TRBJ1-5; 7 bases map to TRBD1. Trimming took 6 bases from V and 0 from J; bases not matched to a gene: 5. Looked up from germline, CDR1 is KGHSH and CDR2 is LQKENI. The CDR3 runs 15 residues. The CDR3 DNA sequence: TGTGCCAGCTCCACCGGGACAGCTAGCAATCAGCCCCAGCATTTT. Encoded protein: CASSTGTASNQPQHF.

This clone has a count of ten or more. V usage is TRBV15 and J usage is TRBJ2-7, with a tentative D call TRBD1 (6 bases). Germline CDR1 reads LNHNV; CDR2 reads YYDKDF (reference sequence). This CDR3 has 14 amino acids. The V gene lost 5 bases and the J gene lost 1 base, with 12 bases spanning the gap. The chain's CDR3 is CATSVEGQSYEQYF. CDR3 nucleotides: TGTGCCACCAGCGTCGAAGGACAGTCCTACGAGCAGTACTTC.

The genes are TRBV5-6 and TRBJ1-1, with TRBD1 matching 8 bases. CDR1 is SGHDT and CDR2 is YYEEEE in the germline V gene. V was pared by 1 base and J by 6 bases, with 20 bases of the junction left unmatched. This CDR3 comprises 19 residues. The CDR3 reads CASSLWGRGRIKAGAEAFF. In DNA, the CDR3 is TGTGCCAGCAGCTTGTGGGGCAGGGGGCGCATAAAAGCGGGCGCTGAAGCTTTCTTT.

The CDR3 DNA sequence: TGTGCCAGCAGCCAGGGACAGGGGACGCCCCAGCATTTT. This sequence encodes CASSQGQGTPQHF. The chain couples TRBV11-2 to TRBJ1-5; 10 bases are a match to TRBD1. V was clipped by 5 bases and J by 9 bases; unmatched bases: 4. The CDR3 loop spans 13 amino acids. The germline V gene encodes CDR1 SGHAT and CDR2 FQNNGV.